This T cell receptor beta chain was captured by sequencing in a study of PD-1 blockade in classical Hodgkin lymphoma. Study-level findings and limits: Patients starting nivolumab less than 1 year after ASCT had lower diversity and were excluded from later analyses.

Germline-derived CDR1 and CDR2 are LNHNV and YYDKDF (reference sequence). The CDR3 loop spans 15 amino acids. The germline V and J ends were trimmed by 5 bases and 4 bases, with 15 bases remaining between them. Every one of the patients relapsed after autologous stem cell transplantation (brentuximab vedotin exposure was variable). As to this clone: Antigen: not known.

TCRdb's table, derived via immunoSEQ multiplex PCR, lists solely in-frame clones and lacks some. The sample records about 110,000 clones, approximately 90% being singletons. The sequencing here drew on peripheral blood mononuclear cells (PBMCs), taken before the second cycle of nivolumab. The chain is built from TRBV15 and TRBJ2-1; D may correspond to TRBD1 or TRBD2 (5 bases each). The sequence was collected from a human donor with classical Hodgkin lymphoma. The CDR3 here is CATSASRDGYNEQFF. The CDR3 nucleotides read TGTGCCACCAGCGCTTCCCGGGACGGATACAATGAGCAGTTCTTC.